This TCR beta chain stems from a study of cytomegalovirus exposure and HLA in healthy donors. Study-wide findings and caveats: The likely explanation for a cluster of highly shared sequence variants was sequencing artifact.

PCR used 60 Vbeta primers and 13 Jbeta primers. TCRdb keeps only in-frame clones here, not all; method: immunoSEQ multiplex PCR. The sample records around 100,000 clones, around three quarters being singletons. The germline V gene has CDR1 PRHDT and CDR2 FYEKMQ (reference sequence). CDR3 length equals 17 residues. Points on this clone: The antigen is not known. The junction differs from germline at one of its ends, possibly a read error.

The sample taken for sequencing was PBMCs. J is TRBJ2-6 and V is TRBV13; TRBD1 matches at 8 bases. The origin of this receptor is a woman aged 18-29 years in good health and CMV-seropositive. Here the CDR3 DNA reads TGTGACAGCCCCCGCCCGACAGGGGTGGCTGGGGCCAACGTCCTGACTTTC. It encodes CDSPRPTGVAGANVLTF.